A selection of T cell receptor beta chains follows, all from one sample in a study of blood T cells in healthy people across ages. One entry per CDR3 protein results from TCRdb running MiXCR on the 5' RACE reads. The data show a few hundred thousand distinct CDR3 sequences, with 45% to 65% seen just once and roughly 51% held by the top ten. Sequences were obtained from blood. Every receptor here comes from a man between 60 and 75 years old in good health. CDR3s include the opening cysteine and the closing phenylalanine or tryptophan. A D gene is named only where the DNA matches it firmly. Size values are once, few and many counts, or a class for expanded clones, and some rows have none.

size: many
D: TRBD2
J: TRBJ2-7
V: TRBV7-2
CDR3: CASSRTSGTSDPYEQYF
DNA: TGTGCCAGCAGCCGCACCTCCGGGACTAGCGATCCCTACGAGCAGTACTTC

size: .
D: TRBD2
J: TRBJ2-7
V: TRBV29-1
CDR3: CSVGGLAGRLSSYNEQYF
DNA: TGCAGCGTTGGGGGATTAGCGGGACGGCTGAGCTCCTACAATGAGCAGTACTTC

size: .
D: TRBD2
J: TRBJ2-7
V: TRBV7-2
CDR3: CASSPDPSGRKGEQYF
DNA: TGTGCCAGCAGCCCAGACCCTAGCGGGAGAAAGGGCGAGCAGTACTTC

size: .
D: .
J: TRBJ2-7
V: TRBV12-3/TRBV12-4
CDR3: CASSRGQPSYEQYF
DNA: TGTGCCAGCAGCCGAGGACAGCCTAGCTACGAGCAGTACTTC

size: few
D: .
J: TRBJ2-7
V: TRBV7-2
CDR3: CASSLAPQGIYEQYF
DNA: TGTGCCAGCAGCTTAGCTCCCCAGGGGATTTACGAGCAGTACTTC

size: .
D: .
J: TRBJ2-1
V: TRBV28
CDR3: CASSKRRGEQFF
DNA: TGTGCCAGCAGTAAAAGGAGAGGCGAGCAGTTCTTC

size: .
D: .
J: TRBJ2-7
V: TRBV5-1
CDR3: CASSRTGSHEQYF
DNA: TGCGCCAGCAGCCGCACAGGGTCTCACGAGCAGTACTTC

size: .
D: .
J: TRBJ2-4
V: TRBV20-1
CDR3: CSAASGGIQYF
DNA: TGCAGTGCTGCCAGCGGTGGCATTCAGTACTTC

size: .
D: TRBD1
J: TRBJ2-1
V: TRBV2
CDR3: CASRRQGALSYNEQFF
DNA: TGTGCCAGCAGAAGACAGGGGGCCCTCTCCTACAATGAGCAGTTCTTC

size: .
D: TRBD2
J: TRBJ2-1
V: TRBV2
CDR3: CASRTSGGWDEQFF
DNA: TGTGCCAGCAGAACTAGCGGGGGGTGGGATGAGCAGTTCTTC

size: .
D: .
J: TRBJ2-3
V: TRBV6-5
CDR3: CASSNGGTGTQYF
DNA: TGTGCCAGCTCCAACGGGGGCACAGGTACGCAGTATTTT

size: .
D: TRBD1
J: TRBJ2-5
V: TRBV27
CDR3: CASGLGTGHETQYF
DNA: TGTGCCAGCGGCCTCGGGACAGGGCACGAGACCCAGTACTTC

size: .
D: TRBD1
J: TRBJ2-3
V: TRBV29-1
CDR3: CSVVLGQGYPDTQYF
DNA: TGCAGCGTTGTACTGGGACAGGGGTACCCAGATACGCAGTATTTT

size: .
D: TRBD1
J: TRBJ1-2
V: TRBV27
CDR3: CASRRQGLNYGYTF
DNA: TGTGCCAGCAGGAGACAGGGTTTGAACTATGGCTACACCTTC

size: many
D: TRBD2
J: TRBJ2-7
V: TRBV29-1
CDR3: CSVEGGTSGATYEQYF
DNA: TGCAGCGTTGAAGGGGGGACTAGCGGGGCCACCTACGAGCAGTACTTC

size: .
D: TRBD2
J: TRBJ2-7
V: TRBV15
CDR3: CATSRGTSGSSHEQYF
DNA: TGTGCCACCAGCAGGGGGACTAGCGGGAGTTCCCACGAGCAGTACTTC

size: .
D: TRBD1
J: TRBJ2-7
V: TRBV28
CDR3: CASSLYGTGSHEQYF
DNA: TGTGCCAGCAGTTTATATGGGACAGGCTCCCACGAGCAGTACTTC

size: many
D: .
J: TRBJ2-5
V: TRBV7-2
CDR3: CASSLGAAYQETQYF
DNA: TGTGCCAGCAGCTTAGGGGCAGCCTACCAAGAGACCCAGTACTTC

size: .
D: .
J: TRBJ2-1
V: TRBV11-2
CDR3: CASSLFSGSYNEQFF
DNA: TGTGCCAGCAGCTTATTTTCAGGCTCCTACAATGAGCAGTTCTTC

size: many
D: .
J: TRBJ2-4
V: TRBV7-2
CDR3: CASSLGDRGEQYF
DNA: TGTGCCAGCAGCTTAGGGGACCGCGGGGAGCAGTACTTC

size: few
D: .
J: TRBJ2-7
V: TRBV12-3/TRBV12-4
CDR3: CASSTSRNGEQYF
DNA: TGTGCCAGCAGCACTAGCCGCAACGGCGAGCAGTACTTC

size: .
D: TRBD1
J: TRBJ2-3
V: TRBV20-1
CDR3: CSAPGQDLGDTQYF
DNA: TGCAGTGCCCCGGGACAGGACTTGGGAGATACGCAGTATTTT

size: many
D: .
J: TRBJ2-3
V: TRBV15
CDR3: CATSRPGGFTDTQYF
DNA: TGTGCCACCAGCAGACCAGGTGGCTTCACAGATACGCAGTATTTT

size: .
D: .
J: TRBJ2-7
V: TRBV29-1
CDR3: CSVGLGVGTYEQYF
DNA: TGCAGCGTTGGATTGGGGGTGGGAACCTACGAGCAGTACTTC

size: few
D: TRBD2
J: TRBJ2-5
V: TRBV19
CDR3: CASSVKTSGGGETQYF
DNA: TGTGCCAGTAGTGTTAAAACTAGCGGAGGGGGAGAGACCCAGTACTTC

size: .
D: .
J: TRBJ1-2
V: TRBV20-1
CDR3: CSATRGGVHGYTF
DNA: TGCAGTGCTACTAGGGGGGGGGTCCATGGCTACACCTTC

size: .
D: TRBD1
J: TRBJ2-7
V: TRBV15
CDR3: CATSRNGDRVSEQYF
DNA: TGTGCCACCAGCAGGAACGGGGACAGGGTGAGCGAGCAGTACTTC

size: .
D: TRBD1
J: TRBJ2-3
V: TRBV28
CDR3: CASSSGQDVTDTQYF
DNA: TGTGCCAGCAGTTCCGGACAGGATGTCACAGATACGCAGTATTTT

size: .
D: .
J: TRBJ2-4
V: TRBV11-1
CDR3: CASSPKGLIKNIQYF
DNA: TGTGCCAGCAGCCCGAAGGGTCTTATCAAAAACATTCAGTACTTC

size: few
D: TRBD2
J: TRBJ2-7
V: TRBV12-3/TRBV12-4
CDR3: CASSPIAGGGNEQYF
DNA: TGTGCCAGCAGCCCAATAGCGGGAGGAGGCAATGAGCAGTACTTC

size: once
D: .
J: TRBJ1-5
V: TRBV28
CDR3: CASSEAQRPQHF
DNA: TGTGCCAGCAGTGAAGCCCAGCGGCCCCAGCATTTT

size: .
D: TRBD1
J: TRBJ2-6
V: TRBV23-1
CDR3: CASSQDIQGASGANVLTF
DNA: TGCGCCAGCAGTCAAGATATCCAGGGGGCGTCTGGGGCCAACGTCCTGACTTTC

size: .
D: TRBD2
J: TRBJ2-7
V: TRBV5-8
CDR3: CASSLPNPGLAGVKGVNEQYF
DNA: TGTGCCAGCAGCTTGCCCAACCCCGGACTAGCGGGAGTCAAGGGAGTCAATGAGCAGTACTTC

size: .
D: TRBD1
J: TRBJ2-3
V: TRBV7-3
CDR3: CASSVTGTGDPWADTQYF
DNA: TGTGCCAGCAGCGTCACCGGGACAGGGGATCCTTGGGCAGATACGCAGTATTTT

size: .
D: .
J: TRBJ2-3
V: TRBV10-3
CDR3: CATSSPSTDTQYF
DNA: TGTGCCACCTCTAGCCCAAGCACAGATACGCAGTATTTT

size: .
D: .
J: TRBJ1-2
V: TRBV12-3/TRBV12-4
CDR3: CASSTGLIGGYTF
DNA: TGTGCCAGCAGTACAGGGCTGATCGGGGGCTACACCTTC

size: .
D: TRBD2
J: TRBJ2-5
V: TRBV27
CDR3: CASSLLGLAGGPSETQYF
DNA: TGTGCCAGCAGTTTGTTGGGACTAGCGGGAGGGCCCTCGGAGACCCAGTACTTC

size: .
D: TRBD1
J: TRBJ1-6
V: TRBV20-1
CDR3: CSASKQGSSYNSPLHF
DNA: TGCAGTGCTAGCAAACAGGGGAGCTCCTATAATTCACCCCTCCACTTT

size: .
D: .
J: TRBJ2-5
V: TRBV20-1
CDR3: CSASQGLRETQYF
DNA: TGCAGTGCTAGTCAGGGTTTGAGGGAGACCCAGTACTTC

size: .
D: TRBD2
J: TRBJ2-1
V: TRBV20-1
CDR3: CSAKTSGRKLSYNEQFF
DNA: TGCAGTGCTAAGACTAGCGGGAGGAAACTCTCCTACAATGAGCAGTTCTTC

size: .
D: .
J: TRBJ2-7
V: TRBV4-2
CDR3: CASSPDTHSYEQYF
DNA: TGTGCCAGCAGTCCAGACACGCACTCCTACGAGCAGTACTTC

size: .
D: TRBD2
J: TRBJ2-1
V: TRBV6-5
CDR3: CATRVVAGEQFF
DNA: TGTGCCACCCGAGTGGTAGCGGGAGAGCAGTTCTTC

size: .
D: TRBD2
J: TRBJ2-7
V: TRBV5-1
CDR3: CASSGAGVHEQYF
DNA: TGCGCCAGCAGCGGAGCGGGAGTCCACGAGCAGTACTTC

size: .
D: TRBD1
J: TRBJ1-1
V: TRBV5-1
CDR3: CASSVGDRGGAFF
DNA: TGCGCCAGCAGCGTTGGGGACAGGGGGGGAGCTTTCTTT

size: .
D: TRBD1
J: TRBJ1-3
V: TRBV15
CDR3: CATSGDRVWGNTIYF
DNA: TGTGCCACCAGCGGGGACAGGGTATGGGGAAACACCATATATTTT

size: .
D: .
J: TRBJ2-7
V: TRBV29-1
CDR3: CSVESVPYEQYF
DNA: TGCAGCGTTGAATCAGTCCCCTACGAGCAGTACTTC

size: once
D: .
J: TRBJ2-1
V: TRBV14
CDR3: CASSQVNSNEQFF
DNA: TGTGCCAGCAGCCAAGTAAATTCCAATGAGCAGTTCTTC

size: .
D: TRBD2
J: TRBJ2-5
V: TRBV20-1
CDR3: CSAIAGQETQYF
DNA: TGCAGTGCCATAGCGGGCCAAGAGACCCAGTACTTC

size: .
D: .
J: TRBJ2-5
V: TRBV28
CDR3: CASSLRTGVAQYF
DNA: TGTGCCAGCAGTTTAAGGACGGGAGTGGCCCAGTACTTC

size: .
D: TRBD2
J: TRBJ2-3
V: TRBV7-2
CDR3: CPSSRRGLASRTDTQYF
DNA: TGTCCCAGCAGCCGAAGGGGACTAGCGTCCCGCACAGATACGCAGTATTTT